These 18 T cell receptor beta chains share one sample of origin, sequenced in a study of blood T cell repertoires in COVID-19. Sequenced by immunoSEQ multiplex PCR; TCRdb stores in-frame clones only, minus some. The sample consists of under 250,000 clones, 79% of them appearing once. The sequenced material came from peripheral blood. All receptors derive from a woman aged 40 to 50 with COVID-19, enrolled during active disease.

The V call is TRBV4-1, the J call TRBJ2-2; 7 bases fit TRBD2. The V gene's germline CDR1 is MGHRA and CDR2 YSYEKL. The CDR3 contains 18 residues. Trimming cost V 0 bases and J 5 bases; bases outside gene matches: 12. The CDR3 region is CASSQDRSRGGSTGELFF. The CDR3 DNA sequence: TGCGCCAGCAGCCAAGACCGATCTCGCGGGGGTAGTACCGGGGAGCTGTTTTTT.

The chain joins TRBV7-2 to TRBJ1-2; D might be TRBD1 (6 bases). CDR3 length: 18 residues. With 1 base removed from V and 7 bases from J, the gap between germline ends came to 25 bases. Germline CDR1 reads SGHTA; CDR2 reads FQGNSA. The CDR3 nucleotides are TGTGCCAGCAGCTTAGTCGAGGGGGTAGGAGAGGGGATAAGTGGCTACACCTTC. It is translated as CASSLVEGVGEGISGYTF. The complete variable domain, with remaining parts taken from reference TRBV7-2 and TRBJ1-2, reads GAGVSQSPSNKVTEKGKDVELRCDPISGHTALYWYRQSLGQGLEFLIYFQGNSAPDKSGLPSDRFSAERTGGSVSTLTIQRTQQEDSAVYLCASSLVEGVGEGISGYTFGSGTRLTVV.

The rearrangement joins TRBV19 to TRBJ2-3; possibly TRBD2 for D (6 bases). The germline CDR1 and CDR2 sequences are LNHDA and SQIVND (reference sequence). The CDR3 is 13 amino acids. The V end lost 1 base, the J end lost 6 bases, and 8 bases lay between the germline ends. The CDR3 nucleotides are TGTGCCAGTAGTATAGGAAGCGGGGATACGCAGTATTTT. It codes for CASSIGSGDTQYF. The full variable domain, rest sourced from reference TRBV19 and TRBJ2-3, is DGGITQSPKYLFRKEGQNVTLSCEQNLNHDAMYWYRQDPGQGLRLIYYSQIVNDFQKGDIAEGYSVSREKKESFPLTVTSAQKNPTAFYLCASSIGSGDTQYFGPGTRLTVL.

V gene TRBV7-9 combines with J gene TRBJ1-1; 7 bases are shared with TRBD1. The J segment lost 3 bases and the V segment lost 8 bases, leaving 6 bases of the junction unmatched. This CDR3 spans 13 amino acids. Germline loops: CDR1 SEHNR, CDR2 FQNEAQ (reference sequence). Here the CDR3 reads CASSTGEYTEAFF. In DNA form, the CDR3 reads TGTGCCAGCTCCACAGGGGAATACACTGAAGCTTTCTTT.

This sequence joins TRBV6-6 and TRBJ2-7, with TRBD1 matching 7 bases. The V gene end was trimmed by 4 bases and the J gene end by 0 bases; junction bases not matched to a gene: 9. The germline V gene encodes CDR1 MNHNY and CDR2 SVGAGI (reference sequence). The CDR3 covers 16 residues. The CDR3 DNA reads TGTGCCAGCAGTTCCCCCCGGGACAGATACTCCTACGAGCAGTACTTC. As protein: CASSSPRDRYSYEQYF.

This clone was recorded only once. The rearrangement joins TRBV27 to TRBJ1-1; perhaps TRBD1 as D (6 bases). CDR1 is MNHEY, CDR2 SMNVEV, per germline (reference sequence). The CDR3 length is 15 residues. Deletions cut 5 bases from V and 8 bases from J, with 21 bases between. Here the CDR3 DNA reads TGTGCCAGCAGTGGACAGCAGCCCCCATGGAACGAAGCTTTCTTT. Amino acids: CASSGQQPPWNEAFF.

This clone has more than one count but fewer than ten. The rearrangement uses TRBV6-5 and TRBJ1-2; 9 bases line up with TRBD1. The CDR3 has 13 residues. Germline V CDR1 and CDR2: MNHEY, SVGAGI. V was pared by 6 bases and J by 8 bases, with 7 bases of the junction left unmatched. CDR3 DNA sequence: TGTGCCAGCAGGGTCCGGGACAGGGACGGCTACACCTTC. Its protein product is CASRVRDRDGYTF.

This clone appeared a single time. The V gene is TRBV2, the J gene TRBJ1-3, with D maybe TRBD1 (6 bases). The ends were cut back, 5 bases at V and 4 bases at J, with 15 bases in the middle. The CDR3 length is 15 residues. Germline V gives CDR1 SNHLY, CDR2 FYNNEI. CDR3 nucleotides: TGTGCCAGCAGTTCATCAGGGGCAGAAGGAAACACCATATATTTT. It is translated as CASSSSGAEGNTIYF.

This chain joins TRBV9 and TRBJ1-5, with 9 nucleotides matching TRBD1. CDR3 length: 20 amino acids. Trimming cost V 0 bases and J 2 bases; bases outside gene matches: 15. Germline assignment: CDR1 SGDLS and CDR2 YYNGEE. The CDR3 bases are TGTGCCAGCAGCGTAGCTGTACCGGACAGGGGTAAGTCTGGCAATCAGCCCCAGCATTTT. Translation: CASSVAVPDRGKSGNQPQHF.

This chain joins TRBV7-2 and TRBJ1-2; tentative D call: TRBD1 (6 bases). Trimming took off 5 bases at V and 1 base at J, with 8 bases between the two ends. Germline CDR1 is SGHTA and CDR2 is FQGNSA. The CDR3 has 13 amino acids. The CDR3 region is CASSPDSNYGYTF. CDR3 nucleotide sequence: TGTGCCAGCAGCCCGGACAGTAACTATGGCTACACCTTC.

The gene calls are TRBV27 and TRBJ1-5, with TRBD1 as a possible D gene (6 bases). Trimming shortened V by 6 bases and J by 0 bases, and 18 bases separated the two germline ends. This CDR3 spans 17 amino acids. CDR1 is MNHEY and CDR2 is SMNVEV in the germline V gene (reference sequence). DNA of the CDR3: TGTGCCAGCAGAGGGACACCTAGAAGTGATAGCAATCAGCCCCAGCATTTT. Its protein product is CASRGTPRSDSNQPQHF.

This clone was found once. The chain is built from TRBV5-4 and TRBJ2-7; D gene unclear. The CDR3 covers 14 residues. CDR1 SGHNT and CDR2 YYREEE come from the germline V gene (reference sequence). The ends were cut back, 0 bases at V and 6 bases at J, with 13 bases in the middle. The CDR3 protein is CASSLGSARGEQYF. In nucleotides, the CDR3 is TGTGCCAGCAGCTTGGGCTCGGCCAGAGGCGAGCAGTACTTC.

To note about this clone: In the same sample, other DNA sequences code for this CDR3. The chain couples TRBV24-1 to TRBJ2-1; D perhaps matches TRBD1 (6 bases). The CDR3 totals 14 residues. The germline V gene has CDR1 KGHDR and CDR2 SFDVKD. The V and J ends lost 5 bases and 3 bases respectively, with 10 bases between them. The CDR3 spells CATSGDTSYNEQFF. As DNA, the CDR3 is TGTGCCACCAGTGGGGACACAAGCTACAATGAGCAGTTCTTC.

This CDR3 reads CASSPRGGGNQPQHF. CDR3 DNA: TGCGCCAGCAGCCCGAGGGGTGGGGGGAATCAGCCCCAGCATTTT. The chain has TRBV4-1 and TRBJ1-5; D might be TRBD1 (5 bases). The CDR3 contains 15 residues. V gave up 4 bases and J gave up 4 bases, with 14 bases separating them. Germline V gene sequence: CDR1 MGHRA, CDR2 YSYEKL.

The V and J genes are TRBV7-2 and TRBJ1-5, with D hard to call. This CDR3 has 12 amino acids. Trimming stripped 5 bases from V and 6 bases from J, with 8 bases between. CDR1 is SGHTA, CDR2 FQGNSA, per germline. CDR3 bases: TGTGCCAGCAGCCTCCCGGTTCAGCCCCAGCATTTT. The encoded protein is CASSLPVQPQHF.

The chain is built from TRBV10-3 and TRBJ1-1, with 11 bases lining up with TRBD1. Germline loops: CDR1 ENHRY, CDR2 SYGVKD. The junction had 4 bases not matched to a gene; V was cut back by 4 bases and J by 3 bases. This CDR3 region has 15 residues. The DNA of the CDR3 is TGTGCCATCAGTGGGGGACAGGGGGATGACACTGAAGCTTTCTTT. Protein: CAISGGQGDDTEAFF.

This clone was seen more than once but under ten times. The chain links TRBV19 to TRBJ1-3; the D is unclear. The ends were cut back, 7 bases at V and 0 bases at J, with 10 bases in the middle. Looked up from germline, CDR1 is LNHDA and CDR2 is SQIVND (reference sequence). The CDR3 spans 14 residues. The CDR3 region has the DNA TGTGCCAGTACTCCGACTTCCTCTGGAAACACCATATATTTT. Protein product: CASTPTSSGNTIYF.

V gene TRBV1 combines with J gene TRBJ2-7; the table's D gene call, TRBD2, was not cross checked with the DNA. TRBV1 is listed as a pseudogene. The CDR3 spans 11 residues. The CDR3: CTSSLFVEQYF. CDR3 nucleotides: TGCACCAGCAGCCTTTTCGTCGAGCAGTACTTC.